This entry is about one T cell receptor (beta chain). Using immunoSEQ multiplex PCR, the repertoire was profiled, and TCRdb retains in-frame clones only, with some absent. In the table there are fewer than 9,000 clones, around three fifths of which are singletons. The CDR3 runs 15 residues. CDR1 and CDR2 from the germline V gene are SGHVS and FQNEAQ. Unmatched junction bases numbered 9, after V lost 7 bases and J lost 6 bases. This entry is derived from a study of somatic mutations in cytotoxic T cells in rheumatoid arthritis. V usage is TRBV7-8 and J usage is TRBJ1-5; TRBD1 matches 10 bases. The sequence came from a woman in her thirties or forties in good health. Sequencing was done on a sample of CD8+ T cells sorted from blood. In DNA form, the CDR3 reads TGTGCCAGCACCCAAGACAGGGGGCTAGGTCAGCCCCAGCATTTT. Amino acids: CASTQDRGLGQPQHF. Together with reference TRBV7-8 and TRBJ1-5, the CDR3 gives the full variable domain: GAGVSQSPRYKVAKRGQDVALRCDPISGHVSLFWYQQALGQGPEFLTYFQNEAQLDKSGLPSDRFFAERPEGSVSTLKIQRTQQEDSAVYLCASTQDRGLGQPQHFGDGTRLSIL.